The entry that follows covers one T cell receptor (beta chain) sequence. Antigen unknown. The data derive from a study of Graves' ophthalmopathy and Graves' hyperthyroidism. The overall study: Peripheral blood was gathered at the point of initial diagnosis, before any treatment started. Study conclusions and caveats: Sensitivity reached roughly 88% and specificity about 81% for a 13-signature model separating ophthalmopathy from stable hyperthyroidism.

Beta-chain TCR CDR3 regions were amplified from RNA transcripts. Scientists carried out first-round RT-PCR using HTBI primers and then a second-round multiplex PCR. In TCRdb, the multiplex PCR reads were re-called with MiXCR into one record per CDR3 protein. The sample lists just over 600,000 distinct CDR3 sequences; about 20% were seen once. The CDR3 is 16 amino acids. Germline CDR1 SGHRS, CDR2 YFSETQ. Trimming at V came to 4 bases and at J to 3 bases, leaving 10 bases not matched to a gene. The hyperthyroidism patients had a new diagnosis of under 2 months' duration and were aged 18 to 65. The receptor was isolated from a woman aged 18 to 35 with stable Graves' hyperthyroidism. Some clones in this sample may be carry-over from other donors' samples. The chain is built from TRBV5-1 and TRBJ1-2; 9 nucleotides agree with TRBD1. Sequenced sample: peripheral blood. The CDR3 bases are TGCGCCAGCAGCCCGACCTCGACAGGGGGGGACTATGGCTACACCTTC. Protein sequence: CASSPTSTGGDYGYTF.